These T cell receptor beta chains were read from a single sample in a study of T cell responses to AZD1222 COVID-19 vaccine. Clones were sequenced by immunoSEQ multiplex PCR, and TCRdb holds only the in-frame ones, with some missing. This table has tens of thousands of clones, 70% to 90% appearing once. Sequences were derived from peripheral blood, sampled 28 days after the second AZD1222 dose. The receptors were sampled from an adult who received the AZD1222 COVID-19 vaccine. The CDR3 runs from the conserved cysteine through the conserved F or W. The order of the fields is CDR3 protein, CDR3 DNA, J gene, D gene, clone size, V gene. The D gene is left open where the match is weak. Clone sizes are given selectively: once, few, many, or a class where the clone is expanded.

CDR3: CASNGGGGQPQHF
DNA: TGTGCCAGTAATGGAGGAGGGGGCCAGCCCCAGCATTTT
J: TRBJ1-5
D: TRBD1
size: few
V: TRBV19

CDR3: CAIRDRGGMNTEAFF
DNA: TGTGCCATCAGGGACAGGGGGGGGATGAACACTGAAGCTTTCTTT
J: TRBJ1-1
D: TRBD1
size: -
V: TRBV10-3

CDR3: CASNAGAAGGGRSEQFF
DNA: TGTGCCAGCAACGCGGGCGCAGCGGGTGGGGGGAGAAGTGAGCAGTTCTTC
J: TRBJ2-1
D: -
size: -
V: TRBV9

CDR3: CASSRNTGELFF
DNA: TGTGCCAGTAGCCGGAACACCGGGGAGCTGTTTTTT
J: TRBJ2-2
D: -
size: -
V: TRBV19

CDR3: CASSPPGTSGGNIQYF
DNA: TGTGCCAGCAGCCCCCCCGGGACTAGCGGGGGGAACATTCAGTACTTC
J: TRBJ2-4
D: TRBD2
size: -
V: TRBV3-1/TRBV3-2

CDR3: CASSLLGDRGPYEQYF
DNA: TGTGCCAGCAGTTTGCTGGGGGACAGGGGTCCCTACGAGCAGTACTTC
J: TRBJ2-7
D: TRBD1
size: -
V: TRBV27

CDR3: CASIEDNYNEQFF
DNA: TGTGCCAGCATAGAGGATAACTACAATGAGCAGTTCTTC
J: TRBJ2-1
D: -
size: -
V: TRBV2

CDR3: CASRGGVSTDTQYF
DNA: TGTGCCAGCAGAGGGGGAGTGAGCACAGATACGCAGTATTTT
J: TRBJ2-3
D: -
size: -
V: TRBV2

CDR3: CSVESLTGGGGYGYTF
DNA: TGCAGCGTTGAATCCCTAACAGGGGGCGGTGGCTATGGCTACACCTTC
J: TRBJ1-2
D: TRBD1
size: -
V: TRBV29-1

CDR3: CASSMGGGTNAGELFF
DNA: TGTGCCAGCAGCATGGGCGGGGGGACAAACGCCGGGGAGCTGTTTTTT
J: TRBJ2-2
D: TRBD2
size: -
V: TRBV14

CDR3: CASSVLAGGPGETQYF
DNA: TGTGCCAGCAGCGTACTAGCGGGAGGGCCGGGGGAGACCCAGTACTTC
J: TRBJ2-5
D: TRBD2
size: -
V: TRBV9

CDR3: CASSSHREPYGYTF
DNA: TGTGCCAGCAGTTCCCACAGGGAACCCTATGGCTACACCTTC
J: TRBJ1-2
D: -
size: -
V: TRBV2

CDR3: CATSIGTSGDEQFF
DNA: TGTGCCACCAGCATCGGAACTAGCGGGGATGAGCAGTTCTTC
J: TRBJ2-1
D: TRBD2
size: once
V: TRBV15